Below are 5 T cell receptor beta chains sequenced from a single sample in a study of shared clonotypes between healthy human individuals (dated by TCRdb to 2020 to 2021). Receptors were amplified or captured by the immunoSEQ multiplex PCR assay. Entries here come from immuneACCESS through TCRdb and include only in-frame sequences with V and J called. Some clones fail to appear in such tables; in the studies checked, an unresolved V gene covers under half of the shortfall, and the cause of the remainder is unknown. For this sample the table gives about 1.5 million clones, of which roughly 95% were detected only once. The ten largest make up approximately 1.1% of the sample. The sample comprised naive CD4+ T cells sorted from blood. In light of the paper, this sample's cell subset or site label describes: CD45RA+ positively selected. These receptors came from a man aged 25-40 years in good health.

The gene calls are TRBV7-2 and TRBJ2-3, with a weak D call TRBD2 (6 bases). Trimming took off 1 base at V and 0 bases at J, with 8 bases between the two ends. This CDR3 region has 15 residues. Per the germline V gene, CDR1 is SGHTA and CDR2 is FQGNSA. CDR3 nucleotide sequence: TGTGCCAGCAGCTTAGAGCGGGTGAGCACAGATACGCAGTATTTT. Its translation is CASSLERVSTDTQYF.

The genes are TRBV7-8 and TRBJ2-3; the D is unclear. The V and J ends lost 4 bases and 1 base respectively, with 3 bases between them. This CDR3 is built from 12 residues. Germline CDR1 is SGHVS and CDR2 is FQNEAQ. CDR3 protein: CASSWGTDTQYF. The DNA of the CDR3 is TGTGCCAGCAGCTGGGGCACAGATACGCAGTATTTT. The full variable domain, in which reference TRBV7-8 and TRBJ2-3 provide the parts outside the CDR3, is GAGVSQSPRYKVAKRGQDVALRCDPISGHVSLFWYQQALGQGPEFLTYFQNEAQLDKSGLPSDRFFAERPEGSVSTLKIQRTQQEDSAVYLCASSWGTDTQYFGPGTRLTVL.

This chain connects TRBV7-9 to TRBJ2-3, with D perhaps being TRBD1 or TRBD2 (5 bases each). CDR1 and CDR2 (germline): SEHNR, FQNEAQ (reference sequence). This CDR3 spans 14 amino acids. Between the trimmed V and J ends, which lost 6 bases and 6 bases, there was a span of 16 bases. This CDR3 is CASRLRTTGDTQYF. CDR3 bases: TGTGCCAGCAGATTAAGGACAACGGGGGATACGCAGTATTTT. Variable domain in full (rest from reference TRBV7-9 and TRBJ2-3): DTGVSQNPRHKITKRGQNVTFRCDPISEHNRLYWYRQTLGQGPEFLTYFQNEAQLEKSRLLSDRFSAERPKGSFSTLEIQRTEQGDSAMYLCASRLRTTGDTQYFGPGTRLTVL.

In the case of this clone: The sample contains more than one DNA sequence encoding this CDR3. The chain carries TRBV29-1 and TRBJ2-5, with a weak D call TRBD2 (6 bases). The V gene lost 2 bases and the J gene lost 5 bases, with 9 bases spanning the gap. This CDR3 has 12 residues. Germline V CDR1 and CDR2: SQVTM, ANQGSEA. Here the CDR3 reads CSVESGSETQYF. The CDR3 nucleotides are TGCAGCGTTGAATCCGGGAGTGAGACCCAGTACTTC.

V usage is TRBV27 and J usage is TRBJ1-2; the D gene is possibly TRBD1 (6 bases). Germline values: CDR1 MNHEY, CDR2 SMNVEV (reference sequence). This CDR3 region has 12 residues. Trimming left V 7 bases short and J 3 bases short, with 9 bases between. The CDR3 nucleotides read TGTGCCAGCAAGGACAGTCACTATGGCTACACCTTC. Translated: CASKDSHYGYTF.